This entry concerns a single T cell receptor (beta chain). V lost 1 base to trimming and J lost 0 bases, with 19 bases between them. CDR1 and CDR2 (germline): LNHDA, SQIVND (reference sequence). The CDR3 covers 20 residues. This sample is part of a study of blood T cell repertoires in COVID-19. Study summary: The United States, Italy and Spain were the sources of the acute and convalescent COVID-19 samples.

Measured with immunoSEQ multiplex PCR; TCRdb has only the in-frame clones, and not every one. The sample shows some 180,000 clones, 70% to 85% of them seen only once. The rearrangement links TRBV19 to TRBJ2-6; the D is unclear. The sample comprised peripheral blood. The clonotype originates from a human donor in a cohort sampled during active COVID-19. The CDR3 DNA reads TGTGCCAGTAGTATAGCCCACGTGCCGCACTCCTACTCTGGGGCCAACGTCCTGACTTTC. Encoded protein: CASSIAHVPHSYSGANVLTF.